This T cell receptor (beta chain) was captured in a study of T-cell memory formation after mild COVID-19. MiXCR, applied by TCRdb to the 5' RACE reads, yields one record per CDR3 protein. The sample holds roughly 350,000 distinct CDR3 sequences, approximately 14% seen once. Germline loops: CDR1 SGHTS, CDR2 YDEGEE. Deletions cut 4 bases from V and 2 bases from J, with 22 bases between. This CDR3 is built from 18 residues. Material: PBMCs or a T cell subset sorted from them (not recorded which). This sequence originates from a man younger than 35 who had mild COVID-19 (a few samples of this study predate the infection). Cell type and time point are not known. The gene calls are TRBV5-8 and TRBJ1-5, with unresolved D. CDR3 in DNA: TGTGCCAGCAGCGGCATCTTTACCGGGCGGAATGGCAATCAGCCCCAGCATTTT. Translated, it gives CASSGIFTGRNGNQPQHF.